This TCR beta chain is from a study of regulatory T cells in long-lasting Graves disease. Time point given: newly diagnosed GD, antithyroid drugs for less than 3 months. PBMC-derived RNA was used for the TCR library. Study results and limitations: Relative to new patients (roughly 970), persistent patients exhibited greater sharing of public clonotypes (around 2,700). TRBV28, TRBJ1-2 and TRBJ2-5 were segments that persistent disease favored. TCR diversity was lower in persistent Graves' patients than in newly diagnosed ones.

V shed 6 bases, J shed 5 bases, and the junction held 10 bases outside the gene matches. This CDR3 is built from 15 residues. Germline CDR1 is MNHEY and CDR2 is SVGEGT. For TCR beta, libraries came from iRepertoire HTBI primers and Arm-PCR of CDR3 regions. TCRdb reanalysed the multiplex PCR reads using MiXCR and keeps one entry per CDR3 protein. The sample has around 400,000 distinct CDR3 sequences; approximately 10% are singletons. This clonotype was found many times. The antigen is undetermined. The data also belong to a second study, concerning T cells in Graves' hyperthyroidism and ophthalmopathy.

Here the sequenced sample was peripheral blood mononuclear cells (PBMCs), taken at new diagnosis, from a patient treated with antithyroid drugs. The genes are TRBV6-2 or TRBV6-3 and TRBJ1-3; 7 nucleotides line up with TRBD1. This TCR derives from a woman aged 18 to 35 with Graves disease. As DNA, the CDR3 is TGTGCCAGCAGCCCTTTCCCAGGGGGACGAAACACCATATATTTT. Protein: CASSPFPGGRNTIYF.